This T cell receptor (beta chain) was documented in a study of T cells in localized non-small cell lung cancer (dated by TCRdb to about 2020). A note on the overall study: Comparing tumors with uninvolved tumor-adjacent lungs, the study looked at the T cell repertoires of hundreds of patients with early-stage NSCLC. A mean age of about 66 years was recorded for the NSCLC patients, of whom under 150 were male and 95 to 110 were female. The cohort consisted of a few hundred treatment-naive NSCLC patients whose localized lung tumors had been resected.

At diagnosis, peripheral blood, uninvolved tumor-adjacent lung and tumor were collected and stored as a combination of fresh-frozen and FFPE material. For TCR repertoire profiling, the blood samples were analyzed as peripheral blood mononuclear cells. TCR beta CDR3 regions were sequenced from DNA using the immunoSEQ Assay. As for the original processing: T cell density was computed as TCR beta template counts normalized to usable DNA estimated by amplifying housekeeping genes. Richness was estimated with the preseqR package, extrapolating to 400,000 templates for PBMC samples and 120,000 templates for tissue samples. Clonality was taken to be one minus Pielou's evenness. Differential abundance testing on productive amino-acid clonotypes, with a minimum total count of 5 and an alpha of 0.1, was used to identify tissue-enriched TCRs. Repertoire overlap between compartments was quantified with the Jaccard Index and Morisita Overlap Index. TCR beta CDR3s were clustered by GLIPH together with public tetramer-defined viral CDR3s, and at least three viral sequences plus V-gene enrichment were required for viral motifs. TCRdb carries this immuneACCESS record with in-frame sequences only. Its versions omit some clonotypes, under half of them owing to an unresolved V gene in the studies checked, with the rest unexplained. That table gives V, J and clone size, and the DNA gave D and trimming. The sample records more than 70,000 clones, roughly 81% of which are singletons. The top ten hold 2.5% to 3% of the sample.

General study outcomes and caveats: A median of about 61 of the top 100 tumor clones turned up in the paired uninvolved adjacent lung, and 25 to 30 of those clones also ranked among the top 100 of that same adjacent lung. Since the design was exploratory, TCR variables were selected using unadjusted p-values with no false-discovery rate correction. The highest T cell clonality was observed in uninvolved tumor-adjacent lung, where clonality exceeded that of tumor, suggesting that antigenic responses were more focused in uninvolved tumor-adjacent lung. Because multi-region tumor sequencing was not performed, intratumor heterogeneity could not be ruled out. Higher blood T cell density associated with longer overall survival, while higher adjacent-lung clonality associated with shorter survival.

Spanning cysteine to phenylalanine, the CDR3 consists of 13 amino acids. The read is trimmed to its CDR3 DNA, 39 bases read in frame from base 1. Via the germline V gene, CDR1 is SGHRS and CDR2 YFSETQ. V and J are truncated by 1 base and 0 bases respectively, leaving an intervening sequence of 1 base. Comment on this clone: The antigen this receptor binds is unknown. No much larger clone is present one base from it, and per-base qualities are unavailable.

The sequences come from peripheral blood, collected before any cancer treatment. The source is a man aged 40 to 69 with stage I lung adenocarcinoma. This sequence uses TRBV5-1 and TRBJ2-2, with the D gene call left open. The DNA reads TGCGCCAGCAGCTTGACGAACACCGGGGAGCTGTTTTTT. Translated, this is CASSLTNTGELFF.